The entry below describes one T cell receptor beta chain. These data belong to a study of blood T cell repertoires in COVID-19. About the research overall: From the United States, Italy and Spain came samples of acute and convalescent COVID-19. The analysed material was cDNA or gDNA that came from T cells, B-cell-depleted T cells, or PBMCs.

The CDR3 is made up of 16 amino acids. V shed 3 bases, J shed 6 bases, and the junction held 12 bases outside the gene matches. Germline V lookup: CDR1 MNHEY, CDR2 SVGAGI. Authors' methods: Amplification of reference gene primers was used by the study to estimate nucleated cell counts. Profiling relied on immunoSEQ multiplex PCR, and the TCRdb table lists in-frame clones only, not all of them. The V and J calls and clone size come from that table; D and trimming were worked out from the DNA. The profile shows about 64,000 clones, around 90% of them singletons. The chain is built from TRBV6-5 and TRBJ2-7, with 9 bases matching TRBD2. The source is a human donor in a cohort sampled during active COVID-19. Sequencing was done on a sample of peripheral blood. CDR3 in amino acids: CASSYLRREGHGEQYF. Written as DNA, the CDR3 is TGTGCCAGCAGTTATCTTCGGCGGGAGGGCCATGGCGAGCAGTACTTC.